The entry that follows covers one T cell receptor beta chain sequence. Researchers made TCR beta libraries by using iRepertoire HTBI primers and running Arm-PCR on CDR3 regions. In TCRdb, the multiplex PCR reads were re-called with MiXCR into one record per CDR3 protein. The table has roughly 490,000 distinct CDR3 sequences, around a fifth seen once. The sample comes from a study of regulatory T cells in long-lasting Graves disease. CDR1 SGHRS and CDR2 YFSETQ come from the germline V gene. The CDR3 totals 16 residues. V was shortened by 1 base and J by 7 bases, with 15 bases between the two germline ends. Time point meaning: persistent/refractory GD, antithyroid drugs over 5 years with positive TRAb. PBMC-extracted RNA yielded the TCR library.

Specimen: peripheral blood mononuclear cells (PBMCs), collected when the disease was refractory, from a patient treated with antithyroid drugs. The chain has TRBV5-1 and TRBJ1-6; D call uncertain. The receptor comes from a female donor with Graves disease. This chain's CDR3 is CASSLLSPRFNSPLHF. Written as DNA, the CDR3 is TGCGCCAGCAGCTTGCTCTCTCCGAGGTTCAATTCACCCCTCCACTTT. Filled out from reference TRBV5-1 and TRBJ1-6, the complete variable domain reads KAGVTQTPRYLIKTRGQQVTLSCSPISGHRSVSWYQQTPGQGLQFLFEYFSETQRNKGNFPGRFSGRQFSNSRSEMNVSTLELGDSALYLCASSLLSPRFNSPLHFGNGTRLTVT.